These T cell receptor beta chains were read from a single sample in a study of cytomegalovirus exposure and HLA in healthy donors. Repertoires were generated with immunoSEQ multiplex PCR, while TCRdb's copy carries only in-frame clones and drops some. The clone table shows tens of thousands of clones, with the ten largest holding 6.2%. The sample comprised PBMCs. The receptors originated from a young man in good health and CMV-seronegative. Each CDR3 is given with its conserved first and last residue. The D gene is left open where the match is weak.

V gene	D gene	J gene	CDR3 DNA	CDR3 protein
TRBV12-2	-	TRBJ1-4	TGTGCAAGTCGCACAGGCCGTACAGGGGCCACAGCTAATGAAAAACTGTTTTTT	CASRTGRTGATANEKLFF
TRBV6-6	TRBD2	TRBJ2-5	TGTGCCAGCCGGGGAGGGGCACAAGAGACCCAGTACTTC	CASRGGAQETQYF
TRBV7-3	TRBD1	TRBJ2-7	TGTGCCAGCAGCTTAAGCCCGGGACAGGGATACGAGCAGTACTTC	CASSLSPGQGYEQYF
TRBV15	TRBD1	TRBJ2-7	TGTGCCACCAGCAGAAAAGGGACAGGTGCCTACGAGCAGTACTTC	CATSRKGTGAYEQYF
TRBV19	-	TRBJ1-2	TGTGCCAGTAGTTCTCGGACAGTCAAGGTTTATGGCTACACCTTC	CASSSRTVKVYGYTF
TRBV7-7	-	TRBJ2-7	TGTGCCAGCAGCCCCGACAGGATCTCCTACGAGCAGTACTTC	CASSPDRISYEQYF
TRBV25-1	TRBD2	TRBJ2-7	TGTGCCAGCGGTCTTAGCGGGAGAACGGCCGAGCAGTACTTC	CASGLSGRTAEQYF
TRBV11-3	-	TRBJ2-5	TGTGCCAGCAGCGAAGGGAGCAGGCCGGAGACCCAGTACTTC	CASSEGSRPETQYF
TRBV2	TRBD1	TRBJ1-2	TGTGCCAGCAGTGCCCCAGGGGGAGGTGGCTACACCTTC	CASSAPGGGGYTF
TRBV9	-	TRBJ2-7	TGTGCCAGAAGCGTAAGCGACGAGCAGTACTTC	CARSVSDEQYF
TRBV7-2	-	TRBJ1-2	TGTGCCAGCAGCCCTCGGACAGTAACAAAGGGCTACACCTTC	CASSPRTVTKGYTF
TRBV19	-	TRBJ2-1	TGTGCCAGTAGTATGGCTAGCAGGTGGTCGGGCTACAATGAGCAGTTCTTC	CASSMASRWSGYNEQFF
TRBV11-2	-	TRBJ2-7	TGTGCCAGCAGCTTAGGGAGGGGACGCCCCCGGAACGAGCAGTACTTC	CASSLGRGRPRNEQYF
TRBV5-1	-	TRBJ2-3	TGCGCCAGCAGCTTGGCCGTAGGAGGAAACACAGATACGCAGTATTTT	CASSLAVGGNTDTQYF
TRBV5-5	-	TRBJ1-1	TGTGCCAGCAGCTTGGTCGGGGAGAACACTGAAGCTTTCTTT	CASSLVGENTEAFF
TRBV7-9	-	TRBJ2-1	TGTGCCAGCAGCTTTAGGGGTAATGAGCAGTTCTTC	CASSFRGNEQFF
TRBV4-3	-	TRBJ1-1	TGCGCCAGCAGCCCGGCGACAGGCCACACTGAAGCTTTCTTT	CASSPATGHTEAFF
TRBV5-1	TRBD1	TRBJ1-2	TGCGCCAGCAGCAAGGACAGGGTTGAAGGCTACACCTTC	CASSKDRVEGYTF
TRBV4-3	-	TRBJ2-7	TGCGCCAGCAGCCAAGATTTTGTCGGCGGAAATTTTTACGAGCAGTACTTC	CASSQDFVGGNFYEQYF
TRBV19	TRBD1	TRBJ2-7	TGTGCCAGTAGTTTTGGACAGGGGGGGAACGAGCAGTACTTC	CASSFGQGGNEQYF
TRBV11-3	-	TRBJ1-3	TGTGCCAGCAGCCCCATTCGGGGAGCGCGCTTT	CASSPIRGARF
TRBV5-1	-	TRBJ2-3	TGCGCCAGCAGCTGGGGACTCCCGGATACGCAGTATTTT	CASSWGLPDTQYF
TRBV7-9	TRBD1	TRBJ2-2	TGTGCCAGCAGCCCGCAAGGGGGCTATACAAGTAACACCGGGGAGCTGTTTTTT	CASSPQGGYTSNTGELFF
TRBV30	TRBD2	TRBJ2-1	TGTGCCTGGAGTGTATTCTCTAGCGGGAGTGCCCGGGAGCAGTTCTTC	CAWSVFSSGSAREQFF
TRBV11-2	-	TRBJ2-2	TGTGCCAGCAGCGGGGCATCCTACACCGGGGAGCTGTTTTTT	CASSGASYTGELFF
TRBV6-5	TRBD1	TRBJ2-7	TGTGCCAGCAGTCGAGACAGGGGGGCCTACGAGCAGTACTTC	CASSRDRGAYEQYF
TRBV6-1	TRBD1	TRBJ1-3	TGTGCCAGCATACAGGGGGCTGGAAACACCATATATTTT	CASIQGAGNTIYF
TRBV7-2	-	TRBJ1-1	TGTGCCAGCAGCTCCTGGGGACAGAACACTGAAGCTTTCTTT	CASSSWGQNTEAFF
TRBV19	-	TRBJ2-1	TGTGCCAGTACCGCTTCTCAGGGCAGTTACAATGAGCAGTTCTTC	CASTASQGSYNEQFF
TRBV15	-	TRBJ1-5	TGTGCCACCAGCAGAGCAATACAGTCTTTTTCGTCGCCGGATCAGCCCCAGCATTTT	CATSRAIQSFSSPDQPQHF
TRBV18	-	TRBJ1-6	TGTGCCAGCACACTATCCCCGCAGGGTTATAATTCACCCCTACACTTT	CASTLSPQGYNSPLHF
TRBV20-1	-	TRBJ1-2	TGCAGTGCCTCAGGGGCCGGCTACACCTTC	CSASGAGYTF
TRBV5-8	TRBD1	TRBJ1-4	TGTGCCAGCAGCCCCGGACAGGGGTCGGCTAATGAAAAACTGTTTTTT	CASSPGQGSANEKLFF
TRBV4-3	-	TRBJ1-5	TGCGCCAGCAGCCAAGACGCAGATAGCAATCAGCCCCAGCATTTT	CASSQDADSNQPQHF
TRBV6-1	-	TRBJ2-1	TGTGCCATTGCGGTCCAACCCGACAATGAGCAGTTCTTC	CAIAVQPDNEQFF
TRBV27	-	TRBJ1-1	TGTGCCAGCAGTTCCTCCGCGCAGGGGAACACTGAAGCTTTCTTT	CASSSSAQGNTEAFF
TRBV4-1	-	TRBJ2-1	TGCGCCAGCAGCCAAGTAAATATCGTGTCCGACAATGAGCAGTTCTTC	CASSQVNIVSDNEQFF
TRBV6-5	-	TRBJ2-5	TGTGCCAGCAGTTACTTCCAGGGACAAGAGACCCAGTACTTC	CASSYFQGQETQYF
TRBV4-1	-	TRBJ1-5	TGCGCCAGCAGCCAAGTGATCAGGGGCATGCAGCCCCAGCATTTT	CASSQVIRGMQPQHF
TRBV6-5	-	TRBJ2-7	TGTGCCAGCACAAGACGGGAAACCATCTCCTACGAGCAGTACTTC	CASTRRETISYEQYF
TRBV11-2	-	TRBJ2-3	TGTGCCAGCAGCTACCGACAGGTGGCAGATACGCAGTATTTT	CASSYRQVADTQYF
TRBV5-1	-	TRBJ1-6	TGCGCCAGCAGCCCGGATCACAGGGTAAATTCACCCCTCCACTTT	CASSPDHRVNSPLHF
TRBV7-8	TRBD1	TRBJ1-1	TGTGCCAGCAGCCCAGACAGGGCGAACACTGAAGCTTTCTTT	CASSPDRANTEAFF
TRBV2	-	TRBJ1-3	TGTGCCACATACAGGGATCGCGGAAACACCATATATTTT	CATYRDRGNTIYF
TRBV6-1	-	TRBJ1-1	TGTGCCAGCAGTGAAGCCAAACACAGGGTGGGCGCTTTCTTT	CASSEAKHRVGAFF
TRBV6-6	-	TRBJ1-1	TGTGCCAGCAGTTACTCAACTTCTGAAGCTTTCTTT	CASSYSTSEAFF
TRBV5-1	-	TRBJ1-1	TGCGCCAGCAGCTTGGTGAGAGGGTCTGAAGCTTTCTTT	CASSLVRGSEAFF
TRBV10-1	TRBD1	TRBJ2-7	TGCGCCAGCAGTGATCCCTACAGGGGCAACGCCTACGAGCAGTACTTC	CASSDPYRGNAYEQYF